What follows are 26 T cell receptor beta chains derived from one specimen sequenced in a study of blood T cell repertoires in COVID-19. Using immunoSEQ multiplex PCR, the repertoire was profiled, and TCRdb retains in-frame clones only, with some absent. The sample comprises about 230,000 clones, approximately 83% of which are singletons, and 6.5% to 9% rests with the top ten. The sample taken for sequencing was peripheral blood. These receptors all stem from a woman in her fifties or sixties with acute or convalescent COVID-19.

This clone appeared a few times. The chain couples TRBV5-6 to TRBJ1-3; a possible D gene is TRBD1 (6 bases). Germline CDR1 SGHDT, CDR2 YYEEEE. The CDR3 runs 15 residues. V lost 5 bases and J 0 bases, leaving 12 bases between the germline ends. The CDR3 loop is CASSRTGISGNTIYF. The CDR3 DNA reads as TGTGCCAGCAGTAGAACAGGGATCTCTGGAAACACCATATATTTT.

V and J are TRBV7-3 and TRBJ2-1, with a possible D match to TRBD2 (7 bases). The CDR3 spans 18 residues. Trimming removed 6 bases from V and 2 bases from J, with 23 bases in between. Germline V gene lookup returns CDR1 SGHTA and CDR2 FQGTGA. CDR3 sequence: CASSSQGGAPNTYNEQFF. The CDR3 nucleotides are TGTGCCAGCAGTTCTCAAGGGGGGGCTCCTAACACCTACAATGAGCAGTTCTTC.

The chain combines TRBV6-5 with TRBJ1-2; 8 nucleotides align to TRBD1. Germline values: CDR1 MNHEY, CDR2 SVGAGI. CDR3 length: 14 amino acids. CDR3 protein: CASAEGQARDGYTF. CDR3 in DNA: TGTGCTTCTGCGGAGGGACAGGCCCGGGACGGCTACACCTTC.

In regard to this clone: The sample contains more than one DNA sequence encoding this CDR3. The CDR3 region is CASSQGQGNYGYTF. The CDR3 DNA reads as TGTGCCAGCAGCCAGGGGCAGGGAAACTATGGCTACACCTTC. The J gene is TRBJ1-2, the V gene TRBV3-1 (or the pseudogene TRBV3-2); D might be TRBD1 (5 bases). Germline CDR1 and CDR2: LGHDT and YNNKEL (reference sequence). Trimming took off 3 bases at V and 2 bases at J, with 10 bases between the two ends. The CDR3 is 14 residues long.

The DNA for the CDR3 is TGTGCCAGCAGTTTATCTTTCAACTCTCTCTCCCTCCGGGTGAACGAGCAGTACTTC. It translates to CASSLSFNSLSLRVNEQYF. This chain links TRBV28 with TRBJ2-7; D is unresolved. CDR1 and CDR2 from the germline V gene are MDHEN and SYDVKM. V was shortened by 1 base and J by 5 bases, with 27 bases between the two germline ends. The CDR3 is 19 residues long. Full variable domain (rest looked up from reference TRBV28 and TRBJ2-7): DVKVTQSSRYLVKRTGEKVFLECVQDMDHENMFWYRQDPGLGLRLIYFSYDVKMKEKGDIPEGYSVSREKKERFSLILESASTNQTSMYLCASSLSFNSLSLRVNEQYFGPGTRLTVT.

The sample holds one count of this clone. This rearrangement joins TRBV10-3 to TRBJ1-1, with TRBD1 matching over 7 bases. Germline trimming cut 3 bases from V and 0 bases from J; bases unmatched to any gene: 4. The germline V gene has CDR1 ENHRY and CDR2 SYGVKD. This CDR3 has 15 amino acids. CDR3 in amino acids: CAISEGGTVNTEAFF. CDR3 bases: TGTGCCATCAGTGAAGGGGGGACAGTGAACACTGAAGCTTTCTTT.

The chain has TRBV28 and TRBJ1-3; D perhaps matches TRBD1 (5 bases). The V end lost 5 bases, the J end lost 3 bases, and 14 bases lay between the germline ends. The CDR3 length is 15 residues. Per germline, CDR1 MDHEN and CDR2 SYDVKM. The CDR3 spells CASSPLGAHGNTIYF. The CDR3 DNA reads as TGTGCCAGCAGTCCTCTAGGGGCTCATGGAAACACCATATATTTT.

This clone showed up just once. The rearrangement joins TRBV2 to TRBJ2-3; 16 bases are a match to TRBD2. The germline CDR1 and CDR2 sequences are SNHLY and FYNNEI. The trim removed 6 bases at V and 2 bases at J, leaving 11 bases unmatched. The CDR3 is 19 residues long. In nucleotides, the CDR3 is TGTGCCAGCAGGACGGGACTAGCGGGAGGGCGGGGGTCCACAGATACGCAGTATTTT. Its protein product is CASRTGLAGGRGSTDTQYF. The entire variable domain, with the rest obtained from reference TRBV2 and TRBJ2-3, is as follows: EPEVTQTPSHQVTQMGQEVILRCVPISNHLYFYWYRQILGQKVEFLVSFYNNEISEKSEIFDDQFSVERPDGSNFTLKIRSTKLEDSAMYFCASRTGLAGGRGSTDTQYFGPGTRLTVL.

In its sample, this clone was seen a few times. The chain couples TRBV29-1 to TRBJ2-2, with D perhaps matching TRBD1 (7 bases). Germline V lookup: CDR1 SQVTM, CDR2 ANQGSEA. Trimming pared 7 bases from V and 0 bases from J, leaving 15 bases between. This CDR3 has 15 residues. The CDR3 protein is CSATAGTANTGELFF. CDR3 coding DNA: TGCAGCGCCACGGCGGGGACAGCGAACACCGGGGAGCTGTTTTTT.

The V and J genes are TRBV9 and TRBJ1-2; TRBD1 matches at 10 bases. The CDR3 is 15 residues long. The junction had 4 bases not matched to a gene; V was cut back by 3 bases and J by 2 bases. The germline V gene has CDR1 SGDLS and CDR2 YYNGEE. CDR3 sequence (DNA): TGTGCCAGCAGCGCACCGGGACAGGGGAACTATGGCTACACCTTC. This encodes CASSAPGQGNYGYTF.

The V call is TRBV6-1, the J call TRBJ2-7; D gene ambiguous. V was clipped by 0 bases and J by 5 bases, with 11 bases between them. The CDR3 covers 14 residues. The germline gives CDR1 MNHNS, CDR2 SASEGT. CDR3 in amino acids: CASSEARTVHEQYF. The CDR3 region has the DNA TGTGCCAGCAGTGAAGCTCGAACAGTCCACGAGCAGTACTTC.

The rearrangement links TRBV5-1 to TRBJ2-1; 8 bases agree with TRBD2. This CDR3 has 15 residues. Germline assignment: CDR1 SGHRS and CDR2 YFSETQ. V shed 4 bases and J 2 bases; nucleotides not matched to a gene: 5. The CDR3 loop reads CASSGSGTPYNEQFF. In DNA, the CDR3 is TGCGCCAGCAGCGGTAGCGGGACCCCCTACAATGAGCAGTTCTTC.

The chain is built from TRBV3-1 (or the pseudogene TRBV3-2) and TRBJ1-2; a possible D gene is TRBD1 (5 bases). V dropped 2 bases and J dropped 3 bases, with 13 bases sitting between them. CDR1 is LGHDT and CDR2 is YNNKEL in the germline V gene (reference sequence). This CDR3 is 15 amino acids long. The CDR3 reads CASSQQLREHYGYTF. For the CDR3, the DNA is TGTGCCAGCAGCCAACAGCTCAGGGAACACTATGGCTACACCTTC.

This chain uses TRBV4-2 with TRBJ1-6; a possible D gene is TRBD1 (5 bases). The germline gives CDR1 LGHNA, CDR2 YNFKEQ. Trimming removed 4 bases from V and 8 bases from J, with 15 bases in between. The CDR3 contains 15 residues. Written as DNA, the CDR3 is TGTGCCAGCAGCCCCCAGGGAGGGGATCATTCACCCCTCCACTTT. Protein: CASSPQGGDHSPLHF.

The gene calls are TRBV19 and TRBJ1-5; 7 bases agree with TRBD1. V gave up 5 bases and J gave up 0 bases; unmatched junction bases: 4. CDR1 is LNHDA, CDR2 SQIVND, per germline (reference sequence). The CDR3 loop spans 15 amino acids. CDR3 amino acids: CASSGRGYSNQPQHF. CDR3 sequence (DNA): TGTGCCAGTAGTGGCAGGGGGTATAGCAATCAGCCCCAGCATTTT.

This chain links TRBV27 with TRBJ1-5; TRBD1 aligns across 7 bases. CDR1 and CDR2 from the germline V gene are MNHEY and SMNVEV (reference sequence). This CDR3 has 14 residues. V was clipped by 4 bases and J by 9 bases; unmatched bases: 9. CDR3 amino acids: CASSSDRVIRPQHF. The DNA for the CDR3 is TGTGCCAGCAGTTCCGACAGGGTGATCCGGCCCCAGCATTTT.

This clone was observed once. This rearrangement joins TRBV10-3 to TRBJ2-2; TRBD1 matches at 10 bases. Unmatched junction bases numbered 7, after V lost 9 bases and J lost 3 bases. The CDR3 runs to 15 residues. Germline V gene sequence: CDR1 ENHRY, CDR2 SYGVKD. The CDR3 here is CAMRTGTGDTGELFF. In nucleotides, the CDR3 is TGTGCCATGAGGACCGGGACAGGGGACACCGGGGAGCTGTTTTTT.

The rearrangement uses TRBV6-5 and TRBJ1-1; D possibly corresponds to TRBD1 (5 bases). The V gene's germline CDR1 is MNHEY and CDR2 SVGAGI. This CDR3 is 12 amino acids long. The germline V and J ends were trimmed by 8 bases and 1 base, with 8 bases remaining between them. The CDR3 DNA reads as TGTGCCAGCTTGGGGGGGAACACTGAAGCTTTCTTT. Translating gives CASLGGNTEAFF.

This clone was observed a single time. V gene TRBV18 combines with J gene TRBJ1-1; 7 nucleotides line up with TRBD1. The V and J ends lost 3 bases and 1 base, in that order; junction bases with no gene match: 2. The CDR3 contains 14 residues. The V gene's germline CDR1 is KGHSH and CDR2 LQKENI. Here the CDR3 DNA reads TGTGCCAGCTCACCTTGGACAGGGAACACTGAAGCTTTCTTT. It encodes CASSPWTGNTEAFF.

This clone has only one observation. V and J are TRBV6-5 and TRBJ1-5; 8 bases are shared with TRBD1. CDR3 length: 14 residues. The V gene's germline CDR1 is MNHEY and CDR2 SVGAGI. The V and J ends lost 6 bases and 6 bases, in that order; junction bases with no gene match: 7. Written as DNA, the CDR3 is TGTGCCAGCAGCATAGGACAGGGAGGTCAGCCCCAGCATTTT. Translation gives CASSIGQGGQPQHF.

The chain uses TRBV18 and TRBJ2-1; a weak D match, TRBD1 (6 bases). The ends were cut back, 2 bases at V and 5 bases at J, with 10 bases in the middle. Germline assignment: CDR1 KGHSH and CDR2 LQKENI. This CDR3 spans 14 amino acids. The CDR3 is CASSPSYRDNEQFF. In nucleotides, the CDR3 is TGTGCCAGCTCACCATCTTACAGGGACAATGAGCAGTTCTTC.

V gene TRBV21-1 combines with J gene TRBJ1-4; the table's D call of TRBD1 was not tested on the DNA. TRBV21-1 is a known pseudogene. This CDR3 comprises 19 residues. CDR3 DNA sequence: TGTGCCAGCAGCAAACCCCGTTACCAGAGACAAGCAACTAATGAAAAACTGTTTTTT. It translates to CASSKPRYQRQATNEKLFF.

V usage is TRBV7-2 and J usage is TRBJ2-7; 12 nucleotides align to TRBD2. J gave up 3 bases and V 4 bases, and 7 bases lay outside the gene matches. This CDR3 region has 16 residues. Germline CDR1 reads SGHTA; CDR2 reads FQGNSA. In DNA, the CDR3 is TGTGCCAGCAGCTCGAGGACTAGCGGGGAGGTCTACGAGCAGTACTTC. Its protein is CASSSRTSGEVYEQYF.

The V gene is TRBV4-3, the J gene TRBJ2-7; possibly TRBD1 for D (6 bases). CDR1 and CDR2 (germline): LGHNA, YSLEER. Between the trimmed V and J ends, which lost 0 bases and 4 bases, there was a span of 22 bases. CDR3 length: 18 amino acids. The CDR3 region has the DNA TGCGCCAGCAGCCAAGAGATGCTCCGGACAGACAAATTTTACGAGCAGTACTTC. The encoded protein is CASSQEMLRTDKFYEQYF.

The CDR3 bases are TGTGCCAGCAGCTTCCCCTCGTCACCCCTCCACTTT. Residues: CASSFPSSPLHF. The chain combines TRBV7-9 with TRBJ1-6; D remains unclear. Germline V CDR1 and CDR2: SEHNR, FQNEAQ (reference sequence). This CDR3 is 12 amino acids long. V lost 3 bases and J lost 10, with 7 bases in between.

J is TRBJ1-1 and V is TRBV11-2; D is ambiguous. Deletions cut 5 bases from V and 2 bases from J, with 6 bases between. This CDR3 is built from 12 residues. Germline CDR1 and CDR2: SGHAT and FQNNGV. For the CDR3, the DNA is TGTGCCAGCAGCACCCTAAACACTGAAGCTTTCTTT. It specifies CASSTLNTEAFF.